This T cell receptor (beta chain) was sequenced in a study of low-dose radiotherapy and immunotherapy resistance in tumors. Turning to the study itself: Fractions of 1 Gy went to Cohort 2 every two weeks, for 13 Gy over 26 weeks. On a schedule of every two weeks, intravenous cyclophosphamide at a dose of 200 mg/m2 was delivered one day before each radiation and immunotherapy administration. For four cycles from cycle 1 day 1, patients took 300 mg oral aspirin daily.

This clonotype was found many times. The V gene's germline CDR1 is MGHRA and CDR2 YSYEKL. This CDR3 has 14 amino acids. Trimming removed 0 bases at V and 6 bases at J, with 9 bases between. Time point of the sample: after trial treatment. Treatment described: LDRT plus nivolumab, ipilimumab, low-dose cyclophosphamide and aspirin (RACIN trial). The donors, trial participants, received nivolumab, ipilimumab, aspirin, low-dose cyclophosphamide and low-dose radiotherapy. Alpha and beta chains were covered, as first-strand cDNA relied on TRAV- and TRBV-specific primers. The PCR that amplified TCRs ran for roughly 20 cycles, relying on a constant-region primer and a V-primer adapter. TCRdb processed the reads anew with MiXCR; each CDR3 protein has one entry. Here the sample spans under 110,000 distinct CDR3 sequences, roughly 20% being singletons.

This sample comprised PBMCs, obtained after low-dose radiotherapy plus immunotherapy. The source of this sequence is a male donor with prostate cancer. The chain has TRBV4-1 and TRBJ1-5; D call uncertain. This CDR3 is CASSQDRTGQPQHF. CDR3 DNA: TGCGCCAGCAGCCAAGATCGTACGGGTCAGCCCCAGCATTTT.